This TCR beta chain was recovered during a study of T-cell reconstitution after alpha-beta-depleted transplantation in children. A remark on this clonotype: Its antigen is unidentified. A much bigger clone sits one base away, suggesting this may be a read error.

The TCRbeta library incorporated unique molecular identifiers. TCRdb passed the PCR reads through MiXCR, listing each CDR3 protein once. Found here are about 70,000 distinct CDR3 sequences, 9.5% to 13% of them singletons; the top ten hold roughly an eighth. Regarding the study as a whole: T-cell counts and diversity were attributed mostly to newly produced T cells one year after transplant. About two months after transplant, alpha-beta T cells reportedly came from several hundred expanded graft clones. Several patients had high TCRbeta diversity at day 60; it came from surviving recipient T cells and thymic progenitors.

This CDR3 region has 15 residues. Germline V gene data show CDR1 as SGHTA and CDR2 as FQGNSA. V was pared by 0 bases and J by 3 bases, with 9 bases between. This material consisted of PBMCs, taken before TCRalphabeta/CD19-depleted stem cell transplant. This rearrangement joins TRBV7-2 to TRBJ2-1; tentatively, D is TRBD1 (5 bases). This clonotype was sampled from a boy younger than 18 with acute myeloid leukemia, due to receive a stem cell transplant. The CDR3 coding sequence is TGTGCCAGCAGCTTAGCGCTTCAGGGCTACAATGAGCAGTTCTTC. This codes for CASSLALQGYNEQFF. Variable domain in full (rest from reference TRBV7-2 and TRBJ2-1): GAGVSQSPSNKVTEKGKDVELRCDPISGHTALYWYRQSLGQGLEFLIYFQGNSAPDKSGLPSDRFSAERTGGSVSTLTIQRTQQEDSAVYLCASSLALQGYNEQFFGPGTRLTVL.